This T cell receptor (beta chain) was identified in a study of T cell repertoires in cytomegalovirus infection. Study-wide context: Newly reported HLA-C-restricted and thoroughly characterized HLA-B-restricted CMV epitopes were employed. CMV infection plus the matching HLA type was flagged by public TCR beta signatures.

Findings of the study overall: Based on cumulative public TCR beta family frequency, carriers of CMV plus the relevant HLA were identified. In two of eight donors, the top clonotype was HLA-C-restricted CMV-specific.

TCRdb processed the reads anew with MiXCR; each CDR3 protein has one entry. The sample shows about 470,000 distinct CDR3 sequences, about 39% of them seen only once. The germline V gene encodes CDR1 SEHNR and CDR2 FQNEAQ (reference sequence). The length of the CDR3 is 16 residues. Turning to this clonotype: As yet, its antigen is unknown. One end of the junction varies from germline; a read error may be responsible.

The sequence was collected from a human donor in good health (CMV status not recorded). Some clones in this sample may be carry-over from other donors' samples. This chain uses TRBV7-9 with TRBJ2-3; 12 bases fit TRBD2. Source: cultured PBMCs, taken from culture after CMV antigen stimulation. The CDR3: CASSRGLAGVHNTRYF. The CDR3 nucleotides read TGTGCCAGCAGCAGGGGACTAGCGGGCGTGCATAATACGCGGTATTTT.